A selection of T cell receptor beta chains follows, all from one sample in a study of T cells after posttransplantation cyclophosphamide. Measured with immunoSEQ multiplex PCR; TCRdb has only the in-frame clones, and not every one. This table holds 44,000 or so clones with no singletons; the top ten claim roughly 2%. The sample comprised PBMCs. The receptors shown here come from a man aged 40-49 years in good health, CMV-negative, and a related stem cell transplant donor. Both conserved end residues are part of each CDR3. The D gene is left open where the match is weak. Some rows mark clone size as missing; the rest say once, few, many or name a class of expanded clone.

V,D,J,size,CDR3,DNA
TRBV9,TRBD2,TRBJ2-1,many,CASTRTSGYNEQFF,TGTGCCAGCACCAGGACTAGCGGGTACAATGAGCAGTTCTTC
TRBV4-3,.,TRBJ2-7,many,CASSQSAQAVYEQYF,TGCGCCAGCAGCCAAAGCGCACAGGCTGTCTACGAGCAGTACTTC
TRBV18,TRBD1,TRBJ2-1,many,CASSPGQGTQQFF,TGTGCCAGCTCACCGGGACAGGGAACTCAACAGTTCTTC
TRBV28,.,TRBJ2-1,many,CASSSNELINEQFF,TGTGCCAGCAGTTCTAATGAACTGATCAATGAGCAGTTCTTC
TRBV9,TRBD2,TRBJ2-1,many,CASSPRLAGAGLNEQFF,TGTGCCAGCAGCCCGAGACTAGCGGGAGCGGGTTTAAATGAGCAGTTCTTC
TRBV19,TRBD1,TRBJ2-7,many,CASSVQGVGEQYF,TGTGCCAGTAGTGTACAGGGGGTAGGCGAGCAGTACTTC
TRBV28,.,TRBJ2-5,many,CASNLPGSQETQYF,TGTGCCAGCAATTTGCCAGGGTCCCAAGAGACCCAGTACTTC
TRBV10-3,.,TRBJ2-5,many,CAISESGGAQETQYF,TGTGCCATCAGTGAGTCTGGAGGGGCGCAAGAGACCCAGTACTTC
TRBV29-1,.,TRBJ1-2,many,CSVEFLRNEGYTF,TGCAGCGTTGAATTTTTACGAAACGAGGGCTACACCTTC
TRBV27,TRBD1,TRBJ2-3,many,CASSPTGGVSTDTQYF,TGTGCCAGCAGCCCGACAGGGGGCGTAAGCACAGATACGCAGTATTTT
TRBV10-3,.,TRBJ2-3,many,CAISLNTDTQYF,TGTGCCATCAGTCTTAACACAGATACGCAGTATTTT
TRBV5-6,TRBD1,TRBJ2-7,many,CASSLARDRFGIAYEQYF,TGTGCCAGCAGCTTAGCCCGGGACAGGTTCGGGATCGCCTACGAGCAGTACTTC
TRBV2,.,TRBJ1-2,many,CASRSQVANYGYTF,TGTGCCAGCAGGAGTCAAGTTGCTAACTATGGCTACACCTTC
TRBV30,.,TRBJ2-5,many,CASVEAQETQYF,TGTGCCTCTGTGGAGGCCCAAGAGACCCAGTACTTC
TRBV19,.,TRBJ2-1,many,CASKASGYNEQFF,TGTGCCAGTAAGGCGTCGGGCTACAATGAGCAGTTCTTC
TRBV5-4,.,TRBJ2-2,many,CASSFPGRNTGELFF,TGTGCCAGCAGCTTTCCGGGTAGAAACACCGGGGAGCTGTTTTTT
TRBV5-1,.,TRBJ2-7,many,CASSVSRSSYEQYF,TGCGCCAGCAGCGTGTCTAGGAGCTCCTACGAGCAGTACTTC
TRBV7-9,TRBD1,TRBJ1-2,many,CASSYPGTGNYGYTF,TGTGCCAGCAGCTACCCCGGGACAGGGAACTATGGCTACACCTTC
TRBV19,.,TRBJ2-3,many,CASSTRVVIMKDTQYF,TGTGCCAGTAGTACCCGAGTGGTAATTATGAAAGATACGCAGTATTTT
TRBV7-2,TRBD1,TRBJ1-1,many,CATGQALNTEAFF,TGTGCCACCGGACAGGCCCTGAACACTGAAGCTTTCTTT
TRBV13,TRBD1,TRBJ1-2,many,CASSLGTLSGTGDFGYTF,TGTGCCAGCAGCTTAGGGACCCTCTCCGGGACAGGGGATTTTGGCTACACCTTC
TRBV19,TRBD1,TRBJ1-5,many,CASSITGTGGVNQPQHF,TGTGCCAGTAGTATTACAGGGACAGGCGGCGTCAATCAGCCCCAGCATTTT
TRBV4-1,.,TRBJ1-5,many,CASSQDQDGYQPQHF,TGCGCCAGCAGCCAAGATCAGGATGGGTATCAGCCCCAGCATTTT
TRBV4-2,TRBD2,TRBJ2-1,many,CASSPTEVAGDNEQFF,TGTGCCAGCAGCCCAACGGAGGTAGCGGGGGACAATGAGCAGTTCTTC
TRBV19,TRBD1,TRBJ2-7,many,CASSIQVTGASYEQYF,TGTGCCAGTAGCATACAAGTAACAGGGGCCTCCTACGAGCAGTACTTC
TRBV27,.,TRBJ2-7,many,CASSEQGSEQYF,TGTGCCAGCAGTGAACAGGGCAGCGAGCAGTACTTC
TRBV5-1,TRBD1,TRBJ2-7,many,CASSLRDSGPYEQYF,TGCGCCAGCAGCCTCCGGGACAGTGGTCCCTACGAGCAGTACTTC
TRBV19,.,TRBJ1-5,many,CASSISGRLNQPQHF,TGTGCCAGTAGTATCTCTGGGAGACTCAATCAGCCCCAGCATTTT
TRBV4-3,TRBD2,TRBJ2-3,many,CASSPRGLAGTDTQYF,TGCGCCAGCAGCCCTCGGGGACTAGCGGGAACAGATACGCAGTATTTT
TRBV7-9,TRBD1,TRBJ2-7,many,CASRGDRGNSDEQYF,TGTGCCAGCAGGGGGGACAGGGGGAATAGTGACGAGCAGTACTTC
TRBV19,.,TRBJ1-5,many,CASSLGRGDQLF,TGTGCCAGTAGTCTGGGGAGGGGCGATCAACTTTTT
TRBV6-1,TRBD2,TRBJ2-7,.,CASSRSGDEQYF,TGTGCCAGCAGTCGTAGCGGGGACGAGCAGTACTTC
TRBV25-1,TRBD1,TRBJ1-2,many,CASSARQGSYGYTF,TGTGCCAGCAGTGCCAGACAGGGTTCCTATGGCTACACCTTC
TRBV5-1,TRBD1,TRBJ1-1,many,CASSPRQGENTEAFF,TGCGCCAGCAGCCCACGACAGGGGGAGAACACTGAAGCTTTCTTT
TRBV25-1,TRBD1,TRBJ1-2,many,CASSEGQAYGYTF,TGTGCCAGCAGTGAGGGACAGGCCTATGGCTACACCTTC
TRBV5-4,.,TRBJ2-5,.,CASSLAGRATQYF,TGTGCCAGCAGCTTGGCTGGCAGGGCGACCCAGTACTTC
TRBV5-6,.,TRBJ2-5,many,CASSSPQGQEAQYF,TGTGCCAGCAGCAGCCCACAGGGTCAAGAGGCCCAGTACTTC
TRBV19,TRBD1,TRBJ2-1,many,CASKNRRRGGGEQFF,TGTGCCAGTAAGAATAGGAGGAGAGGGGGCGGTGAGCAGTTCTTC
TRBV30,.,TRBJ1-1,many,CAWSAAGEAFF,TGTGCCTGGAGTGCCGCGGGGGAAGCTTTCTTT
TRBV19,TRBD1,TRBJ2-1,many,CASSFSAGQGERNEQFF,TGTGCCAGTAGTTTCTCCGCAGGACAGGGTGAGAGAAATGAGCAGTTCTTC
TRBV7-2,.,TRBJ1-1,many,CASSSSGSGITEAFF,TGTGCCAGCAGCTCTAGCGGCTCAGGGATTACTGAAGCTTTCTTT
TRBV19,.,TRBJ2-2,many,CASYTRDNLTGELFF,TGTGCCAGTTACACCCGGGACAACCTCACCGGGGAGCTGTTTTTT
TRBV27,.,TRBJ1-1,many,CATREGVNTEAFF,TGTGCCACTCGGGAGGGGGTAAACACTGAAGCTTTCTTT
TRBV7-2,TRBD1,TRBJ1-2,many,CASSLETGSGYTF,TGTGCCAGCAGCTTAGAGACAGGGAGTGGCTACACCTTC
TRBV18,TRBD1,TRBJ1-2,many,CASSPPSTGGYGYTF,TGTGCCAGCTCACCACCGTCGACAGGGGGCTATGGCTACACCTTC